Here is one TCR beta chain with its context. The CDR3 runs 11 residues. V gave up 3 bases and J gave up 8 bases, with 10 bases separating them. Germline V gene data show CDR1 as DFQATT and CDR2 as SNEGSKA (reference sequence). Enrollees, roughly 18 to 89 years old, lived in approximately 25 US areas. Cohorts were based on clinical histories the participants reported. The assay was immunoSEQ multiplex PCR, and TCRdb's table has in-frame clones only and misses some. This table holds roughly 330,000 clones, around 87% found once. The source of the sample is a study of blood T cell repertoires in COVID-19. Study-level information: Acute and convalescent COVID-19 specimens originated in the United States, Italy and Spain. T cells, B-cell-depleted T cells, or PBMCs provided the cDNA or gDNA that served as material.

The sequence came from a woman younger than 45 who had recovered from COVID-19. The V call is TRBV20-1, the J call TRBJ1-1; D may be TRBD1 (6 bases). Material: PBMCs or T cells enriched from blood (not recorded which). CDR3 DNA sequence: TGCAGTGCTAGGAGGACAGCAGAAGCTTTCTTT. This codes for CSARRTAEAFF.